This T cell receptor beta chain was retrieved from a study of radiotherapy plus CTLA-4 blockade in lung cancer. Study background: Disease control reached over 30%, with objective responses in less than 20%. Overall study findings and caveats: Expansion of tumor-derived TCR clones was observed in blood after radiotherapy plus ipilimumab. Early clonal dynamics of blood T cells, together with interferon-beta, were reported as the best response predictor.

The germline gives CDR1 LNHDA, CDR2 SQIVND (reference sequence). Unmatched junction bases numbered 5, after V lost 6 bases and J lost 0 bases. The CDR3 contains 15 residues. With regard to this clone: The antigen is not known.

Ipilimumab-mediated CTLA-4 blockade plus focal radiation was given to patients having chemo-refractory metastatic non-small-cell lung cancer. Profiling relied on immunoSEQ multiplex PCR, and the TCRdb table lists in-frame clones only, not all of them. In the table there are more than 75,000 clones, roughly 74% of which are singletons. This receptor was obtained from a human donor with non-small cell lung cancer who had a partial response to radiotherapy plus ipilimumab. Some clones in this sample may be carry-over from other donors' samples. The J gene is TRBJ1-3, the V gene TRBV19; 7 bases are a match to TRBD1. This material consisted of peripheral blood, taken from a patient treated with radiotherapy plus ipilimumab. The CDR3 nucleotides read TGTGCCAGTAGAGAGACAGGGCGCTCTGGAAACACCATATATTTT. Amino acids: CASRETGRSGNTIYF.